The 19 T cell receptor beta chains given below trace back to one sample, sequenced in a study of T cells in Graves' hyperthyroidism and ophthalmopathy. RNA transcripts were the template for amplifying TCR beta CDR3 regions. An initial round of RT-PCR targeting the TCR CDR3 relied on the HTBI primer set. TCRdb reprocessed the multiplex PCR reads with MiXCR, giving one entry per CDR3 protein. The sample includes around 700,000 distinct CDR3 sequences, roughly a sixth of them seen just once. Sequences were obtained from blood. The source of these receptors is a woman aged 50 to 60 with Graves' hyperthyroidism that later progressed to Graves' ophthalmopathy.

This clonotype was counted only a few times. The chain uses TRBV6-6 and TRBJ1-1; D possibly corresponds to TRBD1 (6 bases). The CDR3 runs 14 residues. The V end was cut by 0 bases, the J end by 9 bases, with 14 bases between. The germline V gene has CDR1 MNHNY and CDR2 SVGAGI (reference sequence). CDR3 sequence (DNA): TGTGCCAGCAGTTACTCTGGAGGACGGGACAAAGCTTTCTTT. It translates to CASSYSGGRDKAFF.

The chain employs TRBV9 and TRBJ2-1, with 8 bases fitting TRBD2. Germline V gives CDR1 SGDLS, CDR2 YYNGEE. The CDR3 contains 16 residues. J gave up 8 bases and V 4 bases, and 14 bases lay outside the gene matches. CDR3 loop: CASSPRAGGPFDEQFF. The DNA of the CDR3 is TGTGCCAGCAGCCCCCGCGCGGGGGGTCCCTTTGATGAGCAGTTCTTC. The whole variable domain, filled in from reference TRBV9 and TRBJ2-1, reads DSGVTQTPKHLITATGQRVTLRCSPRSGDLSVYWYQQSLDQGLQFLIQYYNGEERAKGNILERFSAQQFPDLHSELNLSSLELGDSALYFCASSPRAGGPFDEQFFGPGTRLTVL.

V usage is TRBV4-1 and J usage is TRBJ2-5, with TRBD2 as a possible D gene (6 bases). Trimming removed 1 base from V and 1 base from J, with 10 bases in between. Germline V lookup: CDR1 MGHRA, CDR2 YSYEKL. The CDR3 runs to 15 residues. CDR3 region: CASSQVGGSQETQYF. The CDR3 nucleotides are TGCGCCAGCAGCCAAGTTGGGGGGAGCCAAGAGACCCAGTACTTC.

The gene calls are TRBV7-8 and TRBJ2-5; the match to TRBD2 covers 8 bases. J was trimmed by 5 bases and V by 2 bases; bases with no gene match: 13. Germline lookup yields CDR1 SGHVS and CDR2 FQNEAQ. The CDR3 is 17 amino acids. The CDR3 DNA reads TGTGCCAGCAGCTTAAGCGTCGGGGGGGCCCCCGGGGAGACCCAGTACTTC. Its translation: CASSLSVGGAPGETQYF.

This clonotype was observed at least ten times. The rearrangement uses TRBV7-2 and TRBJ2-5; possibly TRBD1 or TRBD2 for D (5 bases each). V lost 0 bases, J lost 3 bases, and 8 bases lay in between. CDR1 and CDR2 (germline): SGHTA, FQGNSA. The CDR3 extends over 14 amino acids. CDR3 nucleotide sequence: TGTGCCAGCAGCTTAGCGGGACCGAAAGAGACCCAGTACTTC. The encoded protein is CASSLAGPKETQYF.

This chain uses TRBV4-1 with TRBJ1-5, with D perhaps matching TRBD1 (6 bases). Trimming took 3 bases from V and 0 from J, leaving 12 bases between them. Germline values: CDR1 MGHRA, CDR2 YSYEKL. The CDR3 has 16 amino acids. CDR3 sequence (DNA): TGCGCCAGCAGCCAGGCTCAGGGGCGTAGCAATCAGCCCCAGCATTTT. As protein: CASSQAQGRSNQPQHF.

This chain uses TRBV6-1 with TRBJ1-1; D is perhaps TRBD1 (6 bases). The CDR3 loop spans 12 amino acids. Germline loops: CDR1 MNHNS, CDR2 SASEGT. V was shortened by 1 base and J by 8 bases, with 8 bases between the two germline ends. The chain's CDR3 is CASSEGQGEAFF. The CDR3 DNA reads TGTGCCAGCAGTGAAGGTCAGGGGGAAGCTTTCTTT.

The CDR3 spells CAWNPADRGPYGSEKLFF. In DNA, the CDR3 is TGTGCCTGGAATCCGGCAGACAGGGGGCCTTACGGATCGGAAAAACTGTTTTTT. The chain is built from TRBV30 and TRBJ1-4; 10 bases match TRBD1. Trimming removed 4 bases from V and 8 bases from J; junction bases left unmatched: 19. Germline V gene data show CDR1 as GTSNPN and CDR2 as SVGIG (reference sequence). This CDR3 comprises 18 residues. The complete variable domain, with remaining parts taken from reference TRBV30 and TRBJ1-4, reads SQTIHQWPATLVQPVGSPLSLECTVEGTSNPNLYWYRQAAGRGLQLLFYSVGIGQISSEVPQNLSASRPQDRQFILSSKKLLLSDSGFYLCAWNPADRGPYGSEKLFFGSGTQLSVL.

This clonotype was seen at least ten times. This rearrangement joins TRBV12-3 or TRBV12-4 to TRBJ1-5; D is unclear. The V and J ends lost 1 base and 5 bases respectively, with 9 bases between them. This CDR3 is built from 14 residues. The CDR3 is CASSLVSSDQPQHF. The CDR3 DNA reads TGTGCCAGCAGTTTAGTTAGCAGTGATCAGCCCCAGCATTTT.

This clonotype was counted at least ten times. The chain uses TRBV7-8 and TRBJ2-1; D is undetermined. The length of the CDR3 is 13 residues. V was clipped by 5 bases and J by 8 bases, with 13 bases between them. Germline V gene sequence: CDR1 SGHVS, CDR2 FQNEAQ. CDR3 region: CASSPTGPHEQFF. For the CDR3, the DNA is TGTGCCAGCAGCCCCACTGGCCCCCATGAGCAGTTCTTC.

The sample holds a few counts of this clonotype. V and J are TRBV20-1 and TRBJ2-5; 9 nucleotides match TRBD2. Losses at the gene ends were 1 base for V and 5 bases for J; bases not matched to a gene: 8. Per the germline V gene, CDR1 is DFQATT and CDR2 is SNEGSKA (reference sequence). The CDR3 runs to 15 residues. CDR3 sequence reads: CSARAAGGERETQYF. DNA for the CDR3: TGCAGTGCTAGAGCGGCGGGGGGGGAGCGGGAGACCCAGTACTTC.

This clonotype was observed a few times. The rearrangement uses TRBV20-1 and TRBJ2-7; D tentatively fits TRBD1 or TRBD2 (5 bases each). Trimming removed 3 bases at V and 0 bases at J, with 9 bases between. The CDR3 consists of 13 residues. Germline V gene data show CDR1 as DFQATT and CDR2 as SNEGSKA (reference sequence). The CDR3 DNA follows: TGCAGTGCTAGCAGAGGGGTCTCCTACGAGCAGTACTTC. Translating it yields CSASRGVSYEQYF.

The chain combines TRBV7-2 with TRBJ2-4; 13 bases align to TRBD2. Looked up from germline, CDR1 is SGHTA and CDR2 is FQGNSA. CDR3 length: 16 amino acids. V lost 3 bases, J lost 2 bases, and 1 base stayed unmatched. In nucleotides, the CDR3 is TGTGCCAGCAGCTTGACTAGCGGGGGGACCAAAAACATTCAGTACTTC. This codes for CASSLTSGGTKNIQYF.

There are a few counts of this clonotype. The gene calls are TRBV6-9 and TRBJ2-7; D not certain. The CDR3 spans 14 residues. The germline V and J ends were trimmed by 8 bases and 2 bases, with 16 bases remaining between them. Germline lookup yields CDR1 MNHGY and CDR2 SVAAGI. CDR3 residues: CASVPRVGPYEQYF. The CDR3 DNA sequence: TGTGCCAGCGTCCCGAGAGTTGGGCCCTACGAGCAGTACTTC.

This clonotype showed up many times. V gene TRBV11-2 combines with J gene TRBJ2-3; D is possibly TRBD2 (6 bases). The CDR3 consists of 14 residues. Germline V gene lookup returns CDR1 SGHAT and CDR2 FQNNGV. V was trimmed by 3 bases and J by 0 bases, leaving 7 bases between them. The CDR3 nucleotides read TGTGCCAGCAGCTTTGCGGGGAGCACAGATACGCAGTATTTT. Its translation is CASSFAGSTDTQYF. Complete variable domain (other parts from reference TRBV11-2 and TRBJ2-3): EAGVAQSPRYKIIEKRQSVAFWCNPISGHATLYWYQQILGQGPKLLIQFQNNGVVDDSQLPKDRFSAERLKGVDSTLKIQPAKLEDSAVYLCASSFAGSTDTQYFGPGTRLTVL.

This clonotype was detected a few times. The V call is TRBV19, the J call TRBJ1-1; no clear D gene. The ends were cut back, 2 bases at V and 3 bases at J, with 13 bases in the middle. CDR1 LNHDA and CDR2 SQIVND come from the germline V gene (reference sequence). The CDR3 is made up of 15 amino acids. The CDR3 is CASSILSRGDTEAFF. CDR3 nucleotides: TGTGCCAGTAGTATACTTTCCCGGGGTGACACTGAAGCTTTCTTT.

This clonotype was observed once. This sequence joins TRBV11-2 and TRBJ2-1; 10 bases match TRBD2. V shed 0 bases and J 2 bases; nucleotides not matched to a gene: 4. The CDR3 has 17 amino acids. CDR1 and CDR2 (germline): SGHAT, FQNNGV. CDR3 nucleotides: TGTGCCAGCAGCTTAGATCCCCTAGCGGGGGCCTACAATGAGCAGTTCTTC. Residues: CASSLDPLAGAYNEQFF.

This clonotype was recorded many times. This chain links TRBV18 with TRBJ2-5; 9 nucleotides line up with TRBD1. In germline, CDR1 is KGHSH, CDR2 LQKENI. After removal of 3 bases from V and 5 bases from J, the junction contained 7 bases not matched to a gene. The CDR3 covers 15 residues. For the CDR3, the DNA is TGTGCCAGCTCACCTGGACAGGGGCGTTCGGAGACCCAGTACTTC. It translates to CASSPGQGRSETQYF.

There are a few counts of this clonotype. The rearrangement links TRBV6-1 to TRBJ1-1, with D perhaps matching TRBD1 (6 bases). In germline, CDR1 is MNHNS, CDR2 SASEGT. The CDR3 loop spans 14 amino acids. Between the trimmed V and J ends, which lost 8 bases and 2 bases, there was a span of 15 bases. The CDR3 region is CASLTGGANTEAFF. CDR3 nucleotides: TGTGCCAGCCTTACCGGGGGGGCAAACACTGAAGCTTTCTTT.